Detailed here is one T cell receptor (beta chain). Antigen: not known. The entry originates in a study of response to subunit inactivated influenza vaccine. TCRdb reprocessed the RT-PCR reads via MiXCR and lists one record per CDR3 protein. Found here are roughly 500,000 distinct CDR3 sequences, about 15% of them singletons; the top ten hold less than 4%. V was clipped by 2 bases and J by 5 bases, with 10 bases between them. CDR3 size: 14 residues. Germline lookup yields CDR1 KGHDR and CDR2 SFDVKD. Study findings and constraints: The authors put forward the suggestion that each seasonal influenza vaccination may bring in only a limited number of new T cells.

The sequence was obtained from a man between 50 and 70 years old who received an inactivated influenza vaccine. This material consisted of CD4+ T cells sorted from PBMCs, taken less than 25 months after vaccination. V is TRBV24-1 and J is TRBJ2-3; D unresolved. The CDR3 DNA is TGTGCCACCAGTGATTATGACTCCAGAGATACGCAGTATTTT. This encodes CATSDYDSRDTQYF.